Shown below are 26 T cell receptor beta chains from a single sample sequenced in a study of blood T cells in healthy people across ages (dated by TCRdb to the mid-2010s). Libraries were prepared through 5' RACE. The instrument was an Illumina HiSeq 2500. The second PCR ran for about 6 to 12 cycles and used a J-beta primer mix along with a sample-barcoded 5' primer. TCRdb reran the public reads through fastp at Q25 and MiXCR, keeping productive beta chains. Every CDR3 protein is listed once, alongside the most common genes and DNA of its rows. This sample gives about 800,000 distinct CDR3 sequences in total; just under 25% of them show up just once. Clones ranked in the top ten supply 3.7% of the sample. The sample was also linked to a second study, of T cells of mothers and their children.

The specimen was blood. Receptors originate from a boy younger than 18 in good health.

This clonotype has ten or more counts. The chain links TRBV28 to TRBJ1-2; D gene uncertain. V was clipped by 4 bases and J by 4 bases, with 7 bases between them. The CDR3 extends over 12 amino acids. Germline V gene lookup returns CDR1 MDHEN and CDR2 SYDVKM. The chain's CDR3 is CASSSSGYGYTF. The CDR3 DNA is TGTGCCAGCAGTTCTTCAGGCTATGGCTACACCTTC.

CDR3 sequence reads: CAGGPGTPETQYF. CDR3 nucleotide sequence: TGTGCCGGGGGACCGGGGACCCCAGAGACCCAGTACTTC. The chain is built from TRBV2 and TRBJ2-5; D may be TRBD1 or TRBD2 (5 bases each). Trimming stripped 11 bases from V and 4 bases from J, with 17 bases between. The CDR3 has 13 amino acids. CDR1 and CDR2 from the germline V gene are SNHLY and FYNNEI.

This clonotype was seen ten or more times. The gene calls are TRBV7-9 and TRBJ1-1, with D hard to call. V lost 7 bases and J 6 bases, leaving 9 bases between the germline ends. The germline V gene has CDR1 SEHNR and CDR2 FQNEAQ (reference sequence). The CDR3 sequence is 11 residues long. The CDR3 nucleotides are TGTGCCAGCAACCCGACCCCTGAAGCTTTCTTT. It yields the protein CASNPTPEAFF.

This clonotype has a single count. This chain uses TRBV4-3 with TRBJ2-7; D ambiguous. Germline V gene sequence: CDR1 LGHNA, CDR2 YSLEER. Trimming stripped 4 bases from V and 6 bases from J, with 13 bases between. The CDR3 runs to 13 residues. Here the CDR3 reads CASSLWDRAEQYF. CDR3 DNA sequence: TGCGCCAGCAGCCTTTGGGATAGGGCCGAGCAGTACTTC.

The chain carries TRBV29-1 and TRBJ2-5; 9 bases map to TRBD1. The J call may be in error: the DNA end matches TRBJ2-7 better. CDR3 length: 14 residues. Germline assignment: CDR1 SQVTM and CDR2 ANQGSEA. CDR3 DNA: TGCAGCGTTGAAGGGGACAGGGAAGGGTACGAGCAGTACTTC. Amino acids: CSVEGDREGYEQYF.

CDR3 residues: CSVEWQSSYNEQFF. The CDR3 DNA reads as TGCAGCGTTGAATGGCAGAGCTCCTACAATGAGCAGTTCTTC. V and J are TRBV29-1 and TRBJ2-1; D gene unclear. Germline CDR1 SQVTM, CDR2 ANQGSEA. The CDR3 loop spans 14 amino acids. V lost 2 bases, J lost 0 bases, and 8 bases lay in between.

The chain employs TRBV29-1 and TRBJ2-2; a weak D match, TRBD2 (6 bases). V gave up 2 bases and J gave up 5 bases, with 12 bases separating them. CDR3 length: 14 residues. Germline CDR1 SQVTM, CDR2 ANQGSEA. This CDR3 is CSVERQGGTGELFF. The DNA for the CDR3 is TGCAGCGTTGAACGGCAGGGAGGAACCGGGGAGCTGTTTTTT.

Notes on this clonotype: This sequence may be a read error, since a much larger clone differs from it by one base. V gene TRBV4-3 combines with J gene TRBJ2-3, with D perhaps given as TRBD1 or TRBD2 (6 bases each). The CDR3 is 14 residues long. The V gene's germline CDR1 is LGHNA and CDR2 YSLEER. Trimming took 0 bases from V and 4 from J, leaving 8 bases between them. CDR3 DNA sequence: TGCGCCAGCAGCCAAGAGGGGGGCCCAGATACGCAGTATTTT. Protein: CASSQEGGPDTQYF.

The CDR3 DNA sequence: TGCAGCGTTGACGATACGCAGTATTTT. This codes for CSVDDTQYF. The chain links TRBV29-1 to TRBJ2-3; no definite D call. Germline CDR1 reads SQVTM; CDR2 reads ANQGSEA. Trimming pared 3 bases from V and 6 bases from J, leaving 1 base between. The CDR3 is 9 residues long.

The J gene is TRBJ2-2, the V gene TRBV5-5; D remains unclear. V lost 3 bases to trimming and J lost 6 bases, with 12 bases between them. CDR1 is SGHKS, CDR2 YYEKEE, per germline (reference sequence). The CDR3 loop spans 14 amino acids. The CDR3 reads CASSWLSGPGELFF. The CDR3 DNA reads TGTGCCAGCAGCTGGCTCTCGGGTCCCGGGGAGCTGTTTTTT.

This chain connects TRBV29-1 to TRBJ2-5; D perhaps matches TRBD1 (8 bases). With the DNA end fitting TRBJ2-1 better, the J assignment may be wrong. The V gene's germline CDR1 is SQVTM and CDR2 ANQGSEA. This CDR3 is 14 amino acids long. The CDR3 sequence: CSGLSGTGYNEQFF. CDR3 nucleotides: TGCAGCGGCCTGAGCGGGACAGGTTACAATGAGCAGTTCTTC.

This clonotype was detected once. The chain uses TRBV12-3 or TRBV12-4 and TRBJ2-4, with D possibly matching TRBD2 (5 bases). Trimming shortened V by 0 bases and J by 5 bases, and 8 bases separated the two germline ends. The CDR3 totals 14 residues. CDR3 in amino acids: CASSLARVQNIQYF. The CDR3 DNA sequence: TGTGCCAGCAGTTTAGCGCGGGTGCAAAACATTCAGTACTTC.

The V gene is TRBV27, the J gene TRBJ2-1; perhaps TRBD2 as D (6 bases). The germline V gene has CDR1 MNHEY and CDR2 SMNVEV (reference sequence). The CDR3 sequence is 12 residues long. The V end lost 6 bases, the J end lost 8 bases, and 11 bases lay between the germline ends. The DNA of the CDR3 is TGTGCCAGCAGCCAGACGGGAGATGAGCAGTTCTTC. Protein product: CASSQTGDEQFF.

The table lists this clonotype with many counts. The V gene is TRBV9, the J gene TRBJ2-2, with 7 bases fitting TRBD1. Germline lookup yields CDR1 SGDLS and CDR2 YYNGEE. This CDR3 has 13 residues. Trimming at V came to 7 bases and at J to 6 bases, leaving 6 bases not matched to a gene. CDR3 residues: CASEGQTPGELFF. CDR3 DNA sequence: TGTGCCAGCGAGGGACAGACGCCCGGGGAGCTGTTTTTT.

This clonotype occurred a few times. The J gene is TRBJ1-4, the V gene TRBV15, with TRBD1 matching 8 bases. The CDR3 contains 15 residues. Germline V CDR1 and CDR2: LNHNV, YYDKDF (reference sequence). The V gene end was trimmed by 3 bases and the J gene end by 8 bases; junction bases not matched to a gene: 8. The CDR3 spells CATSSDGQGVEKLFF. CDR3 nucleotide sequence: TGTGCCACCAGCAGTGACGGACAGGGAGTCGAAAAACTGTTTTTT.

V is TRBV6-5 and J is TRBJ2-7; TRBD2 matches at 12 bases. Germline CDR1 reads MNHEY; CDR2 reads SVGAGI. The J segment lost 3 bases and the V segment lost 5 bases, leaving 2 bases of the junction unmatched. The CDR3 contains 14 residues. CDR3 protein: CASSRLAGDYEQYF. DNA for the CDR3: TGTGCCAGCAGTCGACTAGCGGGGGACTACGAGCAGTACTTC.

This rearrangement joins TRBV7-2 to TRBJ2-1, with 7 bases aligning to TRBD1. The V segment lost 4 bases and the J segment 5 bases; nucleotides outside the gene matches: 2. The germline gives CDR1 SGHTA, CDR2 FQGNSA. CDR3 length: 13 residues. The CDR3 region is CASSSTGNNEQFF. CDR3 nucleotide sequence: TGTGCCAGCAGCTCGACAGGGAACAATGAGCAGTTCTTC.

In this sample, this clonotype turned up a few times. This sequence joins TRBV7-8 and TRBJ2-7; 7 positions match TRBD2. The germline gives CDR1 SGHVS, CDR2 FQNEAQ. J gave up 6 bases and V 1 base, and 9 bases lay outside the gene matches. The CDR3 sequence is 15 residues long. CDR3 residues: CASSLVIRGGGEQYF. Written as DNA, the CDR3 is TGTGCCAGCAGCTTAGTGATCCGCGGGGGAGGCGAGCAGTACTTC. The full variable domain, completed using reference TRBV7-8 and TRBJ2-7, is GAGVSQSPRYKVAKRGQDVALRCDPISGHVSLFWYQQALGQGPEFLTYFQNEAQLDKSGLPSDRFFAERPEGSVSTLKIQRTQQEDSAVYLCASSLVIRGGGEQYFGPGTRLTVT.

This clonotype appeared a few times. The chain employs TRBV20-1 and TRBJ2-3, with D tentatively TRBD1 (6 bases). This CDR3 spans 14 amino acids. V dropped 5 bases and J dropped 0 bases, with 12 bases sitting between them. The germline V gene encodes CDR1 DFQATT and CDR2 SNEGSKA (reference sequence). The CDR3 DNA reads TGCAGTGCTTTAACAGGGCCTAGCACAGATACGCAGTATTTT. Its translation is CSALTGPSTDTQYF.

This clonotype was seen a few times. The rearrangement joins TRBV29-1 to TRBJ1-4; 9 bases align to TRBD1. V lost 5 bases to trimming and J lost 5 bases; unmatched junction nucleotides: 6. CDR3 length equals 14 residues. Germline V CDR1 and CDR2: SQVTM, ANQGSEA. As DNA, the CDR3 is TGCAGCGTTTCGGGACAGGGTTCGAATGAAAAACTGTTTTTT. It encodes CSVSGQGSNEKLFF.

The chain links TRBV7-8 to TRBJ2-3; D may be TRBD1 (5 bases). CDR1 is SGHVS and CDR2 is FQNEAQ in the germline V gene. This CDR3 is 15 amino acids long. Deletions cut 2 bases from V and 2 bases from J, with 11 bases between. The DNA of the CDR3 is TGTGCCAGCAGCTTACAGGGCAGCATCACAGATACGCAGTATTTT. This encodes CASSLQGSITDTQYF.

A few counts support this clonotype. This rearrangement joins TRBV27 to TRBJ2-7; 13 nucleotides match TRBD2. V trimming: 4 bases; J trimming: 0 bases; junction bases outside the gene matches: 9. The CDR3 contains 18 residues. The germline gives CDR1 MNHEY, CDR2 SMNVEV (reference sequence). The DNA of the CDR3 is TGTGCCAGCAGTTCGATCCCCGGGACTAGCGGGAACTCCTACGAGCAGTACTTC. Its translation is CASSSIPGTSGNSYEQYF.

This clonotype was seen more than once but under ten times. The chain uses TRBV7-8 and TRBJ2-1; 7 nucleotides match TRBD1. The length of the CDR3 is 15 residues. In germline, CDR1 is SGHVS, CDR2 FQNEAQ. V lost 7 bases to trimming and J lost 4 bases; unmatched junction nucleotides: 10. The CDR3 protein is CASNPTTGIYNEQFF. The CDR3 DNA sequence: TGTGCCAGCAACCCCACGACAGGGATTTACAATGAGCAGTTCTTC. The complete variable domain, with remaining parts taken from reference TRBV7-8 and TRBJ2-1, reads GAGVSQSPRYKVAKRGQDVALRCDPISGHVSLFWYQQALGQGPEFLTYFQNEAQLDKSGLPSDRFFAERPEGSVSTLKIQRTQQEDSAVYLCASNPTTGIYNEQFFGPGTRLTVL.

The rearrangement joins TRBV20-1 to TRBJ2-7; 7 bases agree with TRBD1. The germline V gene encodes CDR1 DFQATT and CDR2 SNEGSKA (reference sequence). Trimming at V came to 5 bases and at J to 0 bases, leaving 10 bases not matched to a gene. This CDR3 comprises 15 residues. This chain's CDR3 is CSAGKRDSFSYEQYF. In DNA, the CDR3 is TGCAGTGCTGGAAAGAGGGACAGTTTCTCCTACGAGCAGTACTTC.

The chain recombines TRBV7-2 with TRBJ1-2, with D possibly being TRBD1 (5 bases). This CDR3 contains 16 residues. Germline V gene data show CDR1 as SGHTA and CDR2 as FQGNSA. The ends were cut back, 2 bases at V and 4 bases at J, with 17 bases in the middle. The CDR3 bases are TGTGCCAGCAGCTTATTAGGGGAAGGATGGCTCTATGGCTACACCTTC. It specifies CASSLLGEGWLYGYTF.

This clonotype was detected ten times or more. V is TRBV29-1 and J is TRBJ2-5; the match to TRBD1 covers 11 bases. CDR1 is SQVTM, CDR2 ANQGSEA, per germline. After removal of 4 bases from V and 5 bases from J, the junction contained 3 bases not matched to a gene. This CDR3 spans 13 amino acids. The CDR3 spells CSVGGTGGETQYF. The CDR3 DNA is TGCAGCGTTGGGGGGACAGGGGGTGAGACCCAGTACTTC.